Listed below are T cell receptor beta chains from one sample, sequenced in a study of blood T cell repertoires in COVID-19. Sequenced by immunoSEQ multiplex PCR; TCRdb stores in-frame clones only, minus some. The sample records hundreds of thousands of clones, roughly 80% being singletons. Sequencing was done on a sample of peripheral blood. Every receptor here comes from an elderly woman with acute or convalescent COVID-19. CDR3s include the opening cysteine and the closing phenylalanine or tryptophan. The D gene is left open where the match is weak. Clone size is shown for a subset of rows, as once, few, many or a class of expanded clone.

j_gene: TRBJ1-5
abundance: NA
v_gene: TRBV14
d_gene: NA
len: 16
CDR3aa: CASSDDTDYSNQPQHF
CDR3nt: TGTGCCAGCAGCGACGACACAGACTATAGCAATCAGCCCCAGCATTTT

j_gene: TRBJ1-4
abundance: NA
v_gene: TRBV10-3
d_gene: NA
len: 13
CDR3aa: CAIRAEGNEKLFF
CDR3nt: TGTGCCATAAGGGCGGAGGGTAATGAAAAACTGTTTTTT

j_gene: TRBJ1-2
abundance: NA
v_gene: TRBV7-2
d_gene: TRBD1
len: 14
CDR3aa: CASSGQGLGYGYTF
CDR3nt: TGTGCCAGCAGCGGACAGGGCCTGGGCTATGGCTACACCTTC

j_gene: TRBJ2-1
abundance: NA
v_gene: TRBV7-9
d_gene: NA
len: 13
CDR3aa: CASSFLQGNEQFF
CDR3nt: TGTGCCAGCAGCTTCCTTCAGGGCAATGAGCAGTTCTTC

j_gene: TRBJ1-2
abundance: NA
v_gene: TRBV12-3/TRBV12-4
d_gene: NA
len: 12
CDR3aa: CASMGQFYGYTF
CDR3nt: TGTGCCAGCATGGGGCAATTCTATGGCTACACCTTC

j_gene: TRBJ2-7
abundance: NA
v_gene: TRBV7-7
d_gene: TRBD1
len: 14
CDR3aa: CASSLAGQGYEQYF
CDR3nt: TGTGCTAGCAGCTTAGCCGGACAGGGCTACGAGCAGTACTTC

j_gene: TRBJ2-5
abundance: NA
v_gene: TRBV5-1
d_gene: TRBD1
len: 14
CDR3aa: CASSATGGEETQYF
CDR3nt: TGCGCCAGCAGCGCAACAGGGGGAGAAGAGACCCAGTACTTC

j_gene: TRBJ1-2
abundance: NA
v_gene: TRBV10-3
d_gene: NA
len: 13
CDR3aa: CAISEGGADGYTF
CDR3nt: TGTGCCATCAGTGAAGGGGGGGCGGATGGCTACACCTTC

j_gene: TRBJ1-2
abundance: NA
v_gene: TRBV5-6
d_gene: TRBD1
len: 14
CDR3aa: CASSFGQVDYGYTF
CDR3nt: TGTGCCAGCAGCTTCGGACAGGTTGACTATGGCTACACCTTC

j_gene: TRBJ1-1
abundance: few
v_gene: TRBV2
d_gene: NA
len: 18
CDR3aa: CASSDDRSDGNMNTEAFF
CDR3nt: TGTGCCAGCAGTGATGACAGGTCGGACGGCAACATGAACACTGAAGCTTTCTTT

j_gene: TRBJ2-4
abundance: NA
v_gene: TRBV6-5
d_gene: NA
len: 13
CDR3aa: CASKFRGSNIQYF
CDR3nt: TGTGCCAGCAAATTCCGGGGGTCAAACATTCAGTACTTC

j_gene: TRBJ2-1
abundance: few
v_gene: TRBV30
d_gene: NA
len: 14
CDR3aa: CAWSMGSSYNEQFF
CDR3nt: TGTGCCTGGAGTATGGGGAGCTCCTACAATGAGCAGTTCTTC

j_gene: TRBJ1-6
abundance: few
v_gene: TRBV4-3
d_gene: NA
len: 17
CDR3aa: CASSQESSRAGYAPLHF
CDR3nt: TGCGCCAGCAGCCAAGAATCTAGTCGGGCAGGGTACGCACCCCTCCACTTT

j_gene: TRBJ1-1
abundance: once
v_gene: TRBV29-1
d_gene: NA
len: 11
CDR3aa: CSVTGNTEAFF
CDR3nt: TGCAGCGTTACCGGGAACACTGAAGCTTTCTTT

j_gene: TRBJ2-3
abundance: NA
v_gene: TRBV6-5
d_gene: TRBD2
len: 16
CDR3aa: CASSYASGVSTDTQYF
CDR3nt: TGTGCCAGCAGTTACGCAAGCGGGGTTAGCACAGATACGCAGTATTTT

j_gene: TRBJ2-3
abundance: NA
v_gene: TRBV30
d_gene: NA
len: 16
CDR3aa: CAWSVVKTRGTDTQYF
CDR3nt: TGTGCCTGGAGTGTCGTAAAAACACGAGGAACAGATACGCAGTATTTT

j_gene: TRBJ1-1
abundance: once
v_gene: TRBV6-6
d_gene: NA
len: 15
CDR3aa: CASSYSAGQNTEAFF
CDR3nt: TGTGCCAGCAGTTACTCCGCGGGGCAGAACACTGAAGCTTTCTTT

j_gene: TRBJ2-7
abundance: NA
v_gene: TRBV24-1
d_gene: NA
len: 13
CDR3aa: CATSEVRGGEQYF
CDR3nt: TGTGCCACCAGTGAGGTCAGGGGAGGGGAGCAGTACTTC

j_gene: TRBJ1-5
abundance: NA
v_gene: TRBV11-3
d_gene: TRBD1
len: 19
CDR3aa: CASSLLPWTGSPSVQPQHF
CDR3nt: TGTGCCAGCAGCTTACTCCCCTGGACAGGGAGTCCTTCGGTTCAGCCCCAGCATTTT

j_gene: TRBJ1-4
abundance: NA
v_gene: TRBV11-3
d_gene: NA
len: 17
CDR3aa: CASSLGGAGVENEKLFF
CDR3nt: TGTGCCAGCAGCTTAGGCGGGGCCGGGGTTGAGAATGAAAAACTGTTTTTT

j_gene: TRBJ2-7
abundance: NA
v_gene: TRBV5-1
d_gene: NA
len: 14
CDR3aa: CASSLGVQVYEQYF
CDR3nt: TGCGCCAGCAGCTTGGGAGTCCAAGTCTACGAGCAGTACTTC

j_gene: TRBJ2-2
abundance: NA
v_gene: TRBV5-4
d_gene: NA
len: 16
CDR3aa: CASSLGNGEGLGELFF
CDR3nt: TGTGCCAGCAGCTTGGGGAACGGGGAAGGGCTCGGGGAGCTGTTTTTT

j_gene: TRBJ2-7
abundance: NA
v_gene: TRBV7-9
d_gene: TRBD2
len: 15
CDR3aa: CASSLVTSGAHEQYF
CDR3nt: TGTGCCAGCAGCTTAGTTACAAGCGGGGCACACGAGCAGTACTTC

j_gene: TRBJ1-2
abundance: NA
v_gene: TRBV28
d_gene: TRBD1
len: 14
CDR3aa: CASSPTGNRDGYTF
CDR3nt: TGTGCCAGCAGTCCGACAGGGAATCGGGATGGCTACACCTTC

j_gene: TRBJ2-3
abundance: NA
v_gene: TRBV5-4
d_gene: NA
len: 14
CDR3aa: CASSFRQPGDTQYF
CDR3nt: TGTGCCAGCAGCTTCAGGCAGCCAGGCGATACGCAGTATTTT

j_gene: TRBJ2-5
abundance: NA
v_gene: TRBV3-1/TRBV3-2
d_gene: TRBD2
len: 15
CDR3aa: CASSLGTSADETQYF
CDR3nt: TGTGCCAGCAGCCTCGGGACTAGCGCGGATGAGACCCAGTACTTC

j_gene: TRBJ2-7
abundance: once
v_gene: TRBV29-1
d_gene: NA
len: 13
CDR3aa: CSVRPGGRYEQYF
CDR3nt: TGCAGCGTTAGACCCGGGGGTCGCTACGAGCAGTACTTC

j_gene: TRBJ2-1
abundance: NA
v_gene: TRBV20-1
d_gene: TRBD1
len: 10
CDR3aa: CSARDSRPFF
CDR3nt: TGCAGTGCCCGGGACAGCCGTCCGTTCTTC

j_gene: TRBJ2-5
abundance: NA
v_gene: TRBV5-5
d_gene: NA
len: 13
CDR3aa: CASRWGGEETQYF
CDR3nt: TGTGCCAGCAGATGGGGCGGAGAAGAGACCCAGTACTTC

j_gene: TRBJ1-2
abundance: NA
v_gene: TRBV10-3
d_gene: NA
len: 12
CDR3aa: CATSTANYGYTF
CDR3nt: TGTGCCACGTCGACAGCTAACTATGGCTACACCTTC

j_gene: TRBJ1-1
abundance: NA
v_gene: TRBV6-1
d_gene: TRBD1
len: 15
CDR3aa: CASSEGPTGVTEAFF
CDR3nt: TGTGCCAGCAGTGAAGGTCCAACAGGGGTCACTGAAGCTTTCTTT

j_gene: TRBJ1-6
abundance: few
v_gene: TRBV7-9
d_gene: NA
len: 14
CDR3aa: CASSSSPGGSPLHF
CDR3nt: TGTGCCAGCAGCTCTTCCCCCGGGGGTTCACCCCTCCACTTT

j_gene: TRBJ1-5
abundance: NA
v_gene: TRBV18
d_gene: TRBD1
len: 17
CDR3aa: CASSPTFSDRVNQPQHF
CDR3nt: TGTGCCAGCTCACCAACCTTTTCCGACAGGGTAAACCAGCCCCAGCATTTT

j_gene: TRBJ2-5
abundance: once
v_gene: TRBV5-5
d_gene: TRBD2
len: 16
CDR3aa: CASSSRLAGGPETQYF
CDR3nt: TGTGCCAGCAGCTCCAGACTAGCGGGAGGGCCAGAGACCCAGTACTTC

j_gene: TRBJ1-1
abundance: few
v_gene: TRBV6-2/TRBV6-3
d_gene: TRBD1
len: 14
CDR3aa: CASSYQGANTEAFF
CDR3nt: TGTGCCAGCAGTTACCAGGGGGCTAACACTGAAGCTTTCTTT

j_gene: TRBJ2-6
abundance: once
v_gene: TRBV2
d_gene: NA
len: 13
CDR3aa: CASTGQGANVLTF
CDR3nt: TGTGCCAGCACAGGCCAAGGGGCCAACGTCCTGACTTTC

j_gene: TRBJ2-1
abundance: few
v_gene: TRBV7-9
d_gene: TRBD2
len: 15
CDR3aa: CASSPWLAGDHEQFF
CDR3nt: TGTGCCAGCAGCCCCTGGCTAGCGGGAGATCATGAGCAGTTCTTC

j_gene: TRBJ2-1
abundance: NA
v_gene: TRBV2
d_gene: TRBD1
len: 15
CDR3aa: CASGGGPKGANEQFF
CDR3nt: TGTGCCAGCGGGGGTGGGCCAAAGGGGGCCAATGAGCAGTTCTTC

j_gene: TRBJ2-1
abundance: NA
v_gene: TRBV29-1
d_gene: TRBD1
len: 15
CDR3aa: CSVEPRDRGWREQFF
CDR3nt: TGCAGCGTTGAACCCCGGGACAGGGGGTGGCGTGAGCAGTTCTTC

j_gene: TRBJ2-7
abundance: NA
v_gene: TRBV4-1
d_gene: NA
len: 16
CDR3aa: CASSQALTGPLREQYF
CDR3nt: TGCGCCAGCAGCCAAGCCCTGACAGGTCCCCTACGCGAGCAGTACTTC

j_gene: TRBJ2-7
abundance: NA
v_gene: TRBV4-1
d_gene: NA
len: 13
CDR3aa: CASSRSLDGEQYF
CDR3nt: TGCGCCAGCAGCCGTAGTCTAGATGGCGAGCAGTACTTC

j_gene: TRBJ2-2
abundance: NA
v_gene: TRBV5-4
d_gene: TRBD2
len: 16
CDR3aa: CASSLGGLANTGELFF
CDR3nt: TGTGCCAGCAGCTTGGGTGGACTAGCTAACACCGGGGAGCTGTTTTTT

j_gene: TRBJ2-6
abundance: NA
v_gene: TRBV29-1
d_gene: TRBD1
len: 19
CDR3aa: CSVERAGQGGNSGANVLTF
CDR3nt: TGCAGCGTTGAAAGGGCCGGACAGGGGGGGAACTCTGGGGCCAACGTCCTGACTTTC

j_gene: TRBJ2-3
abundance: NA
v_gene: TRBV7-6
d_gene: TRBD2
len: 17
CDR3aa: CASSLRRSGALQVTQYF
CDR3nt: TGTGCCAGCAGCTTAAGACGGAGCGGGGCCCTACAGGTTACGCAGTATTTT

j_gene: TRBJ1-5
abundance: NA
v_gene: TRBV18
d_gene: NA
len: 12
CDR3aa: CASSPADQPQHF
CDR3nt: TGTGCCAGCTCACCGGCTGATCAGCCCCAGCATTTT

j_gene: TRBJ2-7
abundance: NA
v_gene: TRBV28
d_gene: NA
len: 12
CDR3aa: CASSPDSYEQYF
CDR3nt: TGTGCCAGCAGTCCCGACAGCTACGAGCAGTACTTC

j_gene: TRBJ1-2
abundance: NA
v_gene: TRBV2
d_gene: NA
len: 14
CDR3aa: CASSEVRDNYGYTF
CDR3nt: TGTGCCAGCAGTGAAGTGAGGGATAACTATGGCTACACCTTC

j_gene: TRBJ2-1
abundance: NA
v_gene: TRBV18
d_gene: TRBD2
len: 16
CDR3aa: CASSPGTSGTYNEQFF
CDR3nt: TGTGCCAGCTCACCCGGGACTAGCGGCACCTACAATGAGCAGTTCTTC

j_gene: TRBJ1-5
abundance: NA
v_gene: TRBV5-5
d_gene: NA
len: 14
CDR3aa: CASSPRQANQPQHF
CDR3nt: TGTGCCAGCAGTCCAAGACAGGCAAATCAGCCCCAGCATTTT

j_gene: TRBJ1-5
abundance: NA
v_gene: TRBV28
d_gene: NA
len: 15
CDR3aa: CASSFYQGSNQPQHF
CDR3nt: TGTGCCAGCAGTTTTTACCAGGGGAGCAATCAGCCCCAGCATTTT